One T cell receptor (beta chain) is described in this entry. Its specificity is unknown. These data are taken from a study of cytomegalovirus exposure and HLA in healthy donors. This CDR3 spans 16 amino acids. CDR1 and CDR2 from the germline V gene are MGHDK and SYGVNS. V was trimmed by 1 base and J by 1 base, leaving 10 bases between them. Points from the study as a whole: Association of under 20,000 TCR beta sequences with HLA alleles was found at 0.05 false discovery rate in a later analysis. An apparent linkage of common viral pathogens to several of the most significant clusters emerged in a later analysis. Reportedly, fewer N-insertions than the approximately 700-donor mean appeared in an Asian-associated ancestry cluster in a later analysis.

The PCR had 60 Vbeta and 13 Jbeta primers. Sequenced by immunoSEQ multiplex PCR; TCRdb stores in-frame clones only, minus some. The sample consists of about 150,000 clones, roughly 10% of them appearing once. This chain connects TRBV25-1 to TRBJ2-2; perhaps TRBD2 as D (5 bases). What was sequenced was PBMCs. The clonotype originates from a man aged 45-65 years in good health and CMV-seronegative. This CDR3 reads CASSEFGEVNTGELFF. The CDR3 DNA is TGTGCCAGCAGTGAATTCGGGGAAGTGAACACCGGGGAGCTGTTTTTT.